The clone carrying this TCR beta chain was seen once. Libraries were prepared by immunoSEQ multiplex PCR; TCRdb keeps only in-frame clonotypes and omits some of them. The sample has about 66,000 clones; 80% to 90% are singletons. Time point described: baseline, week 1 (first vaccination visit). Treatment in this sample: pre-vaccination baseline after standard-of-care therapy. This specimen comes from a study of a mutant IDH1 vaccine in newly diagnosed glioma. Sequencing was performed on PBMCs, taken from a glioma patient treated with radiotherapy, temozolomide or both. The receptor's source is a man younger than 45 with glioma.

CDR3 in amino acids: CASSYTTGSDQPQHF. CDR3 coding DNA: TGTGCCAGCAGTTACACGACAGGGTCCGATCAGCCCCAGCATTTT. The chain is built from TRBV2 and TRBJ1-5; 7 bases are a match to TRBD1. Germline V gives CDR1 SNHLY, CDR2 FYNNEI. Trimming cost V 5 bases and J 5 bases; bases outside gene matches: 9. This CDR3 is built from 15 residues.